This TCR beta chain stems from a study of shared clonotypes between healthy human individuals (dated by TCRdb to 2018 to 2020). Study-wide context: Three men and a couple of women, aged 18 to 49 years, made up the cohort. For each donor, three plates each were used for CD4 naive and CD4 memory, two plates were used for CD8 naive, and one plate was used for CD8 memory. Blood TCR repertoires of a handful of healthy adults were deeply sequenced to estimate repertoire size and the extent of clonotype sharing between individuals. To increase sequencing depth and limit assay-specific biases, different laboratories used diverse techniques to prepare libraries and sequence TCR repertoires. Each donor's leukapheresis produced roughly between roughly 0.85 and 10 billion PBMCs. Results the study describes overall, beyond this receptor: Across a handful of donors, approximately 4.6% of naive CD4, 3.5% of naive CD8, 2% to 2.5% of memory CD4, and roughly 0.4% of memory CD8 clonotypes were shared. Because the study included a small number of donors, the genetic and exposure-history diversity represented was limited. Naive subsets generally had larger estimated clonotype richness than memory subsets. Rarefaction of sorted-subset datasets indicated incomplete sequencing despite the large sequencing depth. Compared with non-shared clonotypes, clonotypes shared by all four sorted-subset donors had higher generation probabilities. Only blood was sampled, and tissue TCR repertoires likely differ from those in blood. Based on pairwise subsampling, the degree of clonotype sharing among donors was expected to be affected by sequencing depth.

The CDR3 spans 16 residues, from the cysteine through the phenylalanine. Here the CDR3 DNA is all that survives: 48 bases in frame from base 1. Based on the germline V gene, the CDR1 and CDR2 sequences are KGHSH and LQKENI. Ends trimmed: V by 4 bases, J by 2 bases; bases unmatched to a gene: 6. Using the deep immunoSEQ assay, TCR CDR3 regions were amplified from genomic DNA by multiplex PCR. Extracted genomic DNA from each cell subset was distributed evenly across all wells of several immunoSEQ 96-well plates, and each plate was treated as a replicate. For sorted subsets, roughly 0.2 ug genomic DNA, equal to 30,000 to 35,000 T cell genomes, was loaded into each replicate PCR. Purified libraries were measured with a Qubit 3.0 fluorometer, size-checked on a Bioanalyzer 2100, and measured again with the KAPA Library Quantification kit. Every immunoSEQ 96-well plate was sequenced on a dedicated single-read 150-cycle Illumina NextSeq 550 flow cell. The authors' analysis ran thus. Because the immunoSEQ output held only junctional sequences and lacked quality scores, the filtering could not match the filtering applied to full-length reads. Sequences were annotated with PyIR, a Python wrapper for IgBLAST v1.9, and V/J genes and CDR3 were assigned using IMGT germline references. Reads were removed for weak V/J assignments (E-value above 1e-6), missing CDR3, stop codons, out-of-frame junctions, or ambiguous translated residues. V3J clonotypes were defined as sequences sharing an identical inferred V gene, J gene, and CDR3 amino acid sequence. The percentage overlap between two repertoires was calculated by dividing the number of shared unique clonotypes by the size of the smaller repertoire. Richness of each repertoire was evaluated using RTK rarefaction, the Chao1 estimator, and Recon v2.1 estimates of unobserved clonotypes. For all TCRbeta clonotypes obtained by the gDNA method from a handful of donors, generation probabilities were computed with OLGA. The immuneACCESS repertoire file appears here via TCRdb, limited to in-frame rearrangements. These files lack a portion of the clones; in checked studies, under half of the deficit traces to unresolved V genes, and the cause of the others is not known. The DNA was the basis for D and trimming; V, J and clone size are from that table. For this sample there are 980,000 or so clones; approximately 80% appear just once. The top ten hold approximately 1.5% of the sample.

On this clone: The antigen this receptor binds is unknown. No base-level quality is on record; no much larger clone is a single base apart.

Healthy HIV-negative adults with no recently reported acute infections or vaccinations were included as donors. Every donor was a Caucasian adult living in Nashville, Tennessee, USA. CD4+ T cells were enriched through magnetic negative selection, after which naive cells were positively selected on CD45RA and the remaining negative fraction served as the memory subset. Blood was collected by leukapheresis, and PBMCs were isolated by Ficoll-Histopaque density gradient centrifugation and then cryopreserved in liquid nitrogen vapor phase. Analytical flow cytometry was used to check the purity and quantity of each magnetically sorted T cell population. Genomic DNA was isolated from every sorted fraction and measured by UV absorbance on a Nanodrop 2000c.

Source material: memory CD4+ T cells sorted from blood. This specimen's cell subset or site label, per the study, means: CD45RA-negative fraction. The chain couples TRBV18 to TRBJ2-2, with 8 middle bases fitting TRBD1. The TCR was taken from a young man in good health. The CDR3 in this case is CASSLQGALNTGELFF. DNA sequence: TGTGCCAGCTCACTCCAGGGGGCCCTCAACACCGGGGAGCTGTTTTTT.